The subject of this entry is one TCR beta chain. The antigen is undetermined. The V and J ends lost 0 bases and 9 bases, in that order; junction bases with no gene match: 1. CDR3 length equals 13 residues. Germline V CDR1 and CDR2: SGHRS, YFSETQ. The data were taken from a study of Ad26.COV2.S vaccination and SARS-CoV-2 variants. Study-level background: Recipients of Ad26.COV2.S got it intramuscularly, once or twice 56 days apart.

Regarding treatment: about 20 received Ad26.COV2.S at low or high dose, single or two shots; several received placebo; per-sample allocation not given. Each sample was drawn 63 days after the first injection (of vaccine or placebo). This Boston cohort included adults aged 18-55 years. Study-wide points: Non-spike TCR breadth did not differ much between vaccine and placebo recipients. Reportedly, after vaccination the spike-specific CD8+ and CD4+ T cell responses displayed substantial breadth.

Generated by immunoSEQ multiplex PCR, the TCRdb table keeps only in-frame clones and is missing some. The data show around 340,000 clones, with 65% to 90% seen just once and roughly 10% held by the top ten. The receptor comes from a person aged 18-65 years who received the Ad26.COV2.S COVID-19 vaccine or a placebo. The material sequenced was peripheral blood, taken in a trial of Ad26.COV2.S vaccine versus placebo. The rearrangement joins TRBV5-1 to TRBJ2-1; 9 bases are a match to TRBD2. This CDR3 reads CASSLATSGEQFF. The CDR3 DNA sequence: TGCGCCAGCAGCTTGGCGACTAGCGGTGAGCAGTTCTTC.